This entry features one TCR beta chain sequence. V lost 4 bases and J 0 bases, leaving 18 bases between the germline ends. The germline V gene encodes CDR1 GTSNPN and CDR2 SVGIG (reference sequence). The CDR3 runs 16 residues. Data came from immunoSEQ multiplex PCR; TCRdb stores just in-frame clones and leaves some out. This table has around 80,000 clones, about 88% appearing once. The data derive from a study of control samples from healthy donors and cancer patients. The TCR originated in a woman aged 50 to 65 in good health. Sequencing was carried out using blood. The rearrangement links TRBV30 to TRBJ1-2, with D hard to call. The CDR3 nucleotides read TGTGCCTGGAAAGGTTTAGGCGCCAATACTAACTATGGCTACACCTTC. It is translated as CAWKGLGANTNYGYTF.